This T cell receptor beta chain was sequenced for a study of CD8+CD57+ T cells in acquired aplastic anemia. Looking at the study overall: Sorted cells (CD4+ and CD8+) yielded DNA amounts that averaged approximately 2.9 ug.

Patients sequenced had flow cytometry evidence of CD8+CD57+ cell expansion. Study-wide results and caveats: Almost 30 sequences, all CD8+ CDR3, were shared between patients and controls. CD8+ Simpson's diversity in patients was not significantly different from that in controls.

CDR3 length: 14 amino acids. Trimming took 7 bases from V and 9 from J; bases not matched to a gene: 8. CDR1 is LNHDA and CDR2 is SQIVND in the germline V gene (reference sequence). The template used for profiling TCR beta VDJ and CDR3 was genomic DNA. Each CDR3 protein is one row after TCRdb ran MiXCR on the reads. Altogether roughly 500,000 distinct CDR3 sequences are present, around 33% being singletons, with the ten largest covering about 0.8%. In this sample, this clonotype turned up a few times. Its target is unknown. Material: sorted CD4+, CD8+, or CD8+CD57+ T cells (not recorded which) from PBMCs. This receptor was identified in a human donor with aplastic anemia. The V gene is TRBV19, the J gene TRBJ2-1; 11 positions match TRBD2. In nucleotides, the CDR3 is TGTGCCAGTAAACCACTAGCGGGAGCTGGTGAGCAGTTCTTC. Its translation: CASKPLAGAGEQFF.